The 24 T cell receptor beta chains in this list originate from one sample, sequenced in a study of T cells after yellow fever vaccination. A single record per CDR3 protein comes from TCRdb applying MiXCR to the 5' RACE reads. The sample records roughly 150,000 distinct CDR3 sequences, roughly 8.2% being singletons. The material sequenced was CD4+ T cells sorted from PBMCs, taken 5 days after the yellow fever booster vaccination. These receptors were collected from a man aged 30-40 years who received the YFV17D yellow fever vaccine.

This clonotype was detected a few times. The rearrangement joins TRBV24-1 to TRBJ1-5; D is possibly TRBD1 (5 bases). The CDR3 is 15 residues long. V was trimmed by 4 bases and J by 5 bases, leaving 14 bases between them. Germline loops: CDR1 KGHDR, CDR2 SFDVKD. The chain's CDR3 is CATSDSSGIYQPQHF. The CDR3 DNA reads as TGTGCCACCAGTGACTCGTCAGGGATTTATCAGCCCCAGCATTTT.

This clonotype was recorded at least ten times. This chain uses TRBV7-3 with TRBJ2-5; 7 bases agree with TRBD2. The CDR3 is 14 amino acids. With 0 bases clipped from V and 4 bases from J, the junction kept 2 bases outside the gene matches. Looked up from germline, CDR1 is SGHTA and CDR2 is FQGTGA. The DNA of the CDR3 is TGTGCCAGCAGCTTAACGGGGGGGGTAGAGACCCAGTACTTC. Protein product: CASSLTGGVETQYF.

This clonotype occurred many times. V gene TRBV5-6 combines with J gene TRBJ2-2; D is undetermined. Germline CDR1 SGHDT, CDR2 YYEEEE. Trimming left V 4 bases short and J 8 bases short, with 15 bases between. The CDR3 contains 14 residues. In nucleotides, the CDR3 is TGTGCCAGCAGCGGGCCCGAAGAAAGGGGGGAGCTGTTTTTT. Encoded protein: CASSGPEERGELFF.

Ten or more counts support this clonotype. The rearrangement joins TRBV29-1 to TRBJ2-7, with D unresolved. This CDR3 spans 11 amino acids. Trimming removed 6 bases from V and 4 bases from J, with 10 bases in between. The V gene's germline CDR1 is SQVTM and CDR2 ANQGSEA. CDR3 bases: TGCAGCGTGCGGTCTTCGTACGAGCAGTACTTC. Protein product: CSVRSSYEQYF.

In its sample, this clonotype was seen many times. This chain uses TRBV15 with TRBJ2-7; D is undetermined. Deletions cut 0 bases from V and 4 bases from J, with 16 bases between. This CDR3 comprises 16 residues. CDR1 and CDR2 (germline): LNHNV, YYDKDF (reference sequence). In nucleotides, the CDR3 is TGTGCCACCAGCAGAGATGTCGACCGAATCTTTTACGAGCAGTACTTC. It yields the protein CATSRDVDRIFYEQYF.

Turning to this clonotype: A much larger clone is a single base away; this may be a read error. V is TRBV20-1 and J is TRBJ2-5; D call uncertain. The CDR3 consists of 15 residues. The germline V and J ends were trimmed by 4 bases and 1 base, with 16 bases remaining between them. CDR1 and CDR2 from the germline V gene are DFQATT and SNEGSKA (reference sequence). The CDR3 DNA is TGCAGTGCTATAGATCATTGGGGTTCCCAAGAGACCCAGTACTTC. Protein: CSAIDHWGSQETQYF.

This clonotype was seen at least ten times. The rearrangement joins TRBV9 to TRBJ2-7; D gene unclear. This CDR3 comprises 14 residues. Germline values: CDR1 SGDLS, CDR2 YYNGEE. V was trimmed by 2 bases and J by 1 base, leaving 10 bases between them. Here the CDR3 DNA reads TGTGCCAGCAGCGTTGGTCGGCTTTCCTACGAGCAGTACTTC. This sequence encodes CASSVGRLSYEQYF.

This clonotype appeared many times. The gene calls are TRBV29-1 and TRBJ2-1, with no clear D. CDR3 length: 11 residues. V shed 4 bases and J shed 8 bases, with 9 bases lying between them. Germline loops: CDR1 SQVTM, CDR2 ANQGSEA. In DNA, the CDR3 is TGCAGCGTTGCCCCGACGGATGAGCAGTTCTTC. This gives the protein CSVAPTDEQFF.

This clonotype was seen many times. The CDR3 DNA reads as TGCGCCAGCAGAAGGGAGAGGACTTCGAACACCGGGGAGCTGTTTTTT. Translating gives CASRRERTSNTGELFF. The V gene is TRBV5-1, the J gene TRBJ2-2; maybe TRBD2 (5 bases). V lost 5 bases, J lost 0 bases, and 14 bases lay in between. The CDR3 spans 16 residues. Germline values: CDR1 SGHRS, CDR2 YFSETQ.

The table lists this clonotype with many counts. V gene TRBV20-1 combines with J gene TRBJ2-7; D gene uncertain. V lost 0 bases to trimming and J lost 0 bases, with 6 bases between them. Germline V lookup: CDR1 DFQATT, CDR2 SNEGSKA (reference sequence). The CDR3 loop spans 13 amino acids. CDR3 in amino acids: CSAREARSYEQYF. In DNA, the CDR3 is TGCAGTGCTAGAGAGGCTCGCTCCTACGAGCAGTACTTC.

The rearrangement links TRBV12-3 or TRBV12-4 to TRBJ1-4; TRBD1 aligns across 10 bases. J gave up 7 bases and V 6 bases, and 5 bases lay outside the gene matches. This CDR3 comprises 14 residues. The CDR3 coding sequence is TGTGCCAGCAGCTCGACAGGGGGCGGTGAAAAACTGTTTTTT. This codes for CASSSTGGGEKLFF.

This clonotype showed up many times. The rearrangement uses TRBV4-3 and TRBJ1-1; maybe TRBD1 (6 bases). CDR1 and CDR2 (germline): LGHNA, YSLEER. CDR3 length: 15 amino acids. The ends were cut back, 0 bases at V and 3 bases at J, with 11 bases in the middle. The CDR3 sequence: CASSQEWTDDTEAFF. The CDR3 nucleotides read TGCGCCAGCAGCCAAGAGTGGACAGACGACACTGAAGCTTTCTTT.

This clonotype was seen repeatedly, ten times or more. The rearrangement joins TRBV15 to TRBJ2-2; D is ambiguous. Trimming pared 1 base from V and 6 bases from J, leaving 6 bases between. Germline V gives CDR1 LNHNV, CDR2 YYDKDF (reference sequence). The CDR3 extends over 13 amino acids. In DNA, the CDR3 is TGTGCCACCAGCAGAGGGGAACCCGGGGAGCTGTTTTTT. It encodes CATSRGEPGELFF.

This clonotype showed up many times. The chain carries TRBV12-3 or TRBV12-4 and TRBJ2-1; D could derive from TRBD1 or TRBD2 (5 bases each). Trimming took off 6 bases at V and 12 bases at J, with 21 bases between the two ends. CDR3 length equals 14 residues. CDR3 coding DNA: TGTGCCAGCAGAACCGGGACCCCCGGGACGGGGCAGTTCTTC. Translated, it gives CASRTGTPGTGQFF.

This clonotype was detected ten times or more. This rearrangement joins TRBV3-1 to TRBJ2-1; no clear D gene. CDR1 and CDR2 from the germline V gene are LGHDT and YNNKEL (reference sequence). The CDR3 contains 15 residues. Trimming took 4 bases from V and 4 from J, leaving 14 bases between them. CDR3 in amino acids: CASSLGLSSYNEQFF. CDR3 coding DNA: TGTGCCAGCAGCCTCGGGCTGTCTAGTTACAATGAGCAGTTCTTC.

This clonotype appeared many times. The CDR3 region has the DNA TGTGCCAGCAGCTTAATTACTTCCTACGAGCAGTACTTC. As protein: CASSLITSYEQYF. This chain connects TRBV7-9 to TRBJ2-7, with unresolved D. The CDR3 has 13 residues. Trimming removed 2 bases at V and 1 base at J, with 6 bases between. Germline V gives CDR1 SEHNR, CDR2 FQNEAQ (reference sequence). The full variable domain, its missing parts supplied by reference TRBV7-9 and TRBJ2-7, is DTGVSQNPRHKITKRGQNVTFRCDPISEHNRLYWYRQTLGQGPEFLTYFQNEAQLEKSRLLSDRFSAERPKGSFSTLEIQRTEQGDSAMYLCASSLITSYEQYFGPGTRLTVT.

This clonotype was observed a few times. The V call is TRBV7-3, the J call TRBJ2-5, with 10 bases lining up with TRBD2. V dropped 0 bases and J dropped 2; count of bases not matched to a gene: 3. The CDR3 is 16 residues long. Per the germline V gene, CDR1 is SGHTA and CDR2 is FQGTGA. DNA for the CDR3: TGTGCCAGCAGCTTAACGGCTAGCGGGGGACAAGAGACCCAGTACTTC. Protein product: CASSLTASGGQETQYF. The complete variable domain, with remaining parts taken from reference TRBV7-3 and TRBJ2-5, reads GAGVSQTPSNKVTEKGKYVELRCDPISGHTALYWYRQSLGQGPEFLIYFQGTGAADDSGLPNDRFFAVRPEGSVSTLKIQRTERGDSAVYLCASSLTASGGQETQYFGPGTRLLVL.

This clonotype was observed many times. This chain connects TRBV20-1 to TRBJ2-3; D is unresolved. Per germline, CDR1 DFQATT and CDR2 SNEGSKA (reference sequence). This CDR3 contains 13 residues. Deletions cut 6 bases from V and 2 bases from J, with 12 bases between. CDR3 residues: CSAIYTDTDTQYF. CDR3 DNA sequence: TGCAGTGCAATATACACCGACACAGATACGCAGTATTTT.

There are many counts of this clonotype. The V gene is TRBV7-2, the J gene TRBJ2-3, with D unresolved. V was cut by 2 bases and J by 6 bases, with 18 bases left in between. The V gene's germline CDR1 is SGHTA and CDR2 FQGNSA. CDR3 length: 16 amino acids. The CDR3 nucleotides read TGTGCCAGCAGCTTATACCGCACACCCCGTCCCGATACGCAGTATTTT. Residues: CASSLYRTPRPDTQYF.

This clonotype has at least ten counts. V and J are TRBV3-1 and TRBJ2-5; D tentatively reads TRBD1 or TRBD2 (6 bases each). The CDR3 has 13 amino acids. The V end lost 4 bases, the J end lost 4 bases, and 10 bases lay between the germline ends. Germline V gives CDR1 LGHDT, CDR2 YNNKEL (reference sequence). The CDR3 protein is CASSPRGRETQYF. The CDR3 DNA sequence: TGTGCCAGCAGCCCTCGGGGGCGAGAGACCCAGTACTTC.

Concerning this clonotype: This may be a read error: a much more frequent sequence differs by one nucleotide. The chain links TRBV12-5 to TRBJ2-1; D may match TRBD1 or TRBD2 (5 bases each). The CDR3 totals 13 residues. The germline V gene has CDR1 LGHNT and CDR2 FRNRAP. CDR3 sequence reads: CASGLERGDEHFF. CDR3 nucleotide sequence: TGTGCTAGTGGTTTGGAGAGGGGAGATGAGCACTTCTTC.

The chain combines TRBV20-1 with TRBJ1-1; D might be TRBD1 (6 bases). The V end lost 6 bases, the J end lost 4 bases, and 15 bases lay between the germline ends. The CDR3 is 13 residues long. CDR1 and CDR2 from the germline V gene are DFQATT and SNEGSKA (reference sequence). The CDR3 sequence: CSALGGAGTEAFF. In DNA form, the CDR3 reads TGCAGTGCCTTGGGGGGGGCGGGCACTGAAGCTTTCTTT.

This clonotype was seen repeatedly, ten times or more. J is TRBJ1-5 and V is TRBV15; possible D gene TRBD1, 6 bases. In germline, CDR1 is LNHNV, CDR2 YYDKDF (reference sequence). This CDR3 is 15 amino acids long. V was clipped by 1 base and J by 5 bases, with 12 bases between them. CDR3 region: CATSRARDTYQPQHF. The CDR3 bases are TGTGCCACCAGCAGAGCTAGGGACACCTATCAGCCCCAGCATTTT.

The sample holds many counts of this clonotype. CDR3 nucleotides: TGTGCCAGCAGTTTAACGGGGAAGGGATACTATGGCTACACCTTC. It encodes CASSLTGKGYYGYTF. V is TRBV12-3 or TRBV12-4 and J is TRBJ1-2; D is unclear. This CDR3 has 15 residues. Between the trimmed V and J ends, which lost 2 bases and 3 bases, there was a span of 13 bases.